What follows describes a single T cell receptor beta chain. What it recognizes is unknown. The data were obtained in a study of shared clonotypes between healthy human individuals. In the study overall: For every donor, three CD4 naive, three CD4 memory, two CD8 naive and one CD8 memory plates were used. Study-wide results and caveats: Sharing across a handful of donors was seen in around 5.1% of naive CD4 clonotypes. Naive subsets, compared against memory subsets, generally had larger estimated richness values.

The genomic DNA of each subset was split evenly across several immunoSEQ plates. Measured with immunoSEQ multiplex PCR; TCRdb has only the in-frame clones, and not every one. This sample has roughly 2.5 million clones; roughly nine tenths occur once, and the top ten carry roughly 0.14%. This CDR3 contains 15 residues. CDR1 and CDR2 from the germline V gene are MNHNS and SASEGT. The trim removed 5 bases at V and 4 bases at J, leaving 10 bases unmatched. The sequenced sample consisted of naive CD4+ T cells sorted from blood. Subset described: CD45RA+ positively selected. The chain combines TRBV6-1 with TRBJ1-2; TRBD1 agrees at 7 bases. The TCR comes from a man younger than 35 in good health. The CDR3 bases are TGTGCCAGCAGTATACAGGGGATCCCTGTCTATGGCTACACCTTC. Translated, it gives CASSIQGIPVYGYTF.